The source of this TCR beta chain is a study of OX40 agonist ivuxolimab in advanced cancers. The length of the CDR3 is 17 residues. V shed 5 bases and J shed 4 bases, with 25 bases lying between them. Germline-derived CDR1 and CDR2 are SGHDT and YYEEEE. Some clones are missing from TCRdb's copy, which holds only in-frame ones; the method was immunoSEQ multiplex PCR. The sample gives some 51,000 clones, about 90% of which show up once; over 9.5% is in the top ten. The chain links TRBV5-6 to TRBJ2-7, with D possibly being TRBD1 or TRBD2 (6 bases each). The sample in question was CD4+ or CD8+ T cells sorted from blood, obtained in a trial of the OX40 agonist ivuxolimab. This clonotype was sampled from an adult with an advanced solid tumor such as melanoma, head and neck, liver or kidney cancer. CDR3 DNA sequence: TGTGCCAGCAGTAGGGGGGCACAGGGAATGGCCCTTTACGAGCAGTACTTC. Amino acid sequence: CASSRGAQGMALYEQYF.